The source of this TCR beta chain is a study of CD8 T cells in Susac syndrome. An input of roughly 0.45 to 1 ug of RNA was subjected to reverse transcription using random hexamers. immunoSEQ multiplex PCR amplified TCR beta CDR3 across 54 Vbeta, 13 Jbeta. A single record per CDR3 protein comes from TCRdb applying MiXCR to the immunoSEQ multiplex PCR reads. The sample gives about 180,000 distinct CDR3 sequences, almost 96% of which show up once; roughly 0.095% is in the top ten. Study-level results: An acknowledgment was made by the study that its TCR sequencing and HLA analysis involved relatively few individuals.

As regards this clonotype: Its antigen is not identified.

V shed 5 bases and J 2 bases; nucleotides not matched to a gene: 8. CDR1 and CDR2 from the germline V gene are SQVTM and ANQGSEA. The CDR3 extends over 15 amino acids. The rearrangement links TRBV29-1 to TRBJ2-3; TRBD1 agrees at 9 bases. The sequenced sample was CD4+ T cells from PBMCs. This clonotype originated in a human donor with multiple sclerosis. The CDR3 here is CSVPPTGGYTDTQYF. The CDR3 DNA is TGCAGCGTTCCCCCGACAGGGGGGTACACAGATACGCAGTATTTT.